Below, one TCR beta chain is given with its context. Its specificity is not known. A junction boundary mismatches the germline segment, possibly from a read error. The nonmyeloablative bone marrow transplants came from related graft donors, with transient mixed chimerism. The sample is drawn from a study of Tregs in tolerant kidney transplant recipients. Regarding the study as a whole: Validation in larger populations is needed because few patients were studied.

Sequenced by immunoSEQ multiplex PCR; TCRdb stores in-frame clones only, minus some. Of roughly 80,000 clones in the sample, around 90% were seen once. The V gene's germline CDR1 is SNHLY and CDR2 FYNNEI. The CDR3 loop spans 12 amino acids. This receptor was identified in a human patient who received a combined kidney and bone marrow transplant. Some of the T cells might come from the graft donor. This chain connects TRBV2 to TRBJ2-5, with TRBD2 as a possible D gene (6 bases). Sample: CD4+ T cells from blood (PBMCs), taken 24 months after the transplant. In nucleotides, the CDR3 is TGTGCCAGCGCGGGCGGGAAAGAAACCCAGTACTTC. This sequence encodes CASAGGKETQYF.